One and the same sample provided the 17 T cell receptor beta chains below, sequenced in a study of blood T cells in healthy people across ages. Using a J-beta primer mix together with a sample-barcoded 5' primer, a second PCR was run for roughly 7 to 11 cycles. TCRdb re-analysed the 5' RACE reads in MiXCR, keeping a single row per CDR3 protein. The sample carries fewer than 1,000,000 distinct CDR3 sequences, 40% to 50% recorded once. The sample was blood. Receptor source: a man aged 55 to 70 in good health.

This clonotype was found once. The V gene is TRBV9, the J gene TRBJ2-7; D is ambiguous. The V gene's germline CDR1 is SGDLS and CDR2 YYNGEE. This CDR3 is 13 amino acids long. Trimming pared 4 bases from V and 3 bases from J, leaving 11 bases between. CDR3 coding DNA: TGTGCCAGCAGCCCGGACGGCTACTACGAGCAGTACTTC. Protein product: CASSPDGYYEQYF.

This clonotype came up many times. The chain couples TRBV29-1 to TRBJ2-7, with D perhaps being TRBD1 or TRBD2 (5 bases each). Germline V gives CDR1 SQVTM, CDR2 ANQGSEA. V lost 6 bases and J 5 bases, leaving 14 bases between the germline ends. This CDR3 comprises 12 residues. The CDR3 bases are TGCAGCGTCAGGGACGGGCGCAACGAGCAGTACTTC. This sequence encodes CSVRDGRNEQYF.

This clonotype was seen more than once but under ten times. The chain has TRBV5-1 and TRBJ2-4; D is possibly TRBD2 (5 bases). The germline gives CDR1 SGHRS, CDR2 YFSETQ. V was shortened by 1 base and J by 3 bases, with 11 bases between the two germline ends. The CDR3 covers 15 residues. The CDR3 DNA follows: TGCGCCAGCAGCTTGTATCGGGAAGGCAAAAACATTCAGTACTTC. It translates to CASSLYREGKNIQYF.

This chain uses TRBV6-5 with TRBJ2-7; TRBD2 agrees at 9 bases. The germline CDR1 and CDR2 sequences are MNHEY and SVGAGI. The CDR3 has 14 residues. Losses at the gene ends were 6 bases for V and 3 bases for J; bases not matched to a gene: 6. The CDR3 sequence is CASRRSGGHYEQYF. CDR3 bases: TGTGCCAGCAGGCGGAGCGGGGGGCACTACGAGCAGTACTTC.

This rearrangement joins TRBV6-2 or TRBV6-3 to TRBJ2-2; perhaps TRBD2 as D (5 bases). Trimming shortened V by 0 bases and J by 2 bases, and 10 bases separated the two germline ends. CDR3 length equals 16 residues. Germline lookup yields CDR1 MNHEY and CDR2 SVGEGT. This CDR3 is CASSYSGDKNTGELFF. CDR3 nucleotide sequence: TGTGCCAGCAGTTACTCCGGGGATAAAAACACCGGGGAGCTGTTTTTT.

The chain recombines TRBV6-4 with TRBJ2-6; D uncertain. V gave up 1 base and J gave up 2 bases, with 6 bases separating them. In germline, CDR1 is MRHNA, CDR2 SNTAGT. CDR3 length: 15 amino acids. The CDR3 region is CASSDLGTGANVLTF. CDR3 in DNA: TGTGCCAGCAGTGACTTGGGCACTGGGGCCAACGTCCTGACTTTC.

Here the CDR3 reads CASSTSGTTSEQYF. The CDR3 DNA follows: TGTGCCAGCTCAACCTCCGGGACAACTAGCGAGCAGTACTTC. The rearrangement uses TRBV18 and TRBJ2-7; possibly TRBD1 for D (6 bases). The CDR3 extends over 14 amino acids. The germline V gene has CDR1 KGHSH and CDR2 LQKENI. V lost 5 bases to trimming and J lost 6 bases, with 17 bases between them.

The rearrangement joins TRBV20-1 to TRBJ2-5; TRBD2 might be the D (5 bases). The DNA end favors TRBJ2-7, so the J call may be wrong. The CDR3 spans 16 residues. CDR1 DFQATT and CDR2 SNEGSKA come from the germline V gene (reference sequence). The CDR3 nucleotides read TGCAGTCTCGAACCGATAGGAGCTAGCTTTAACTACGAGCAGTACTTC. This sequence encodes CSLEPIGASFNYEQYF.

The chain recombines TRBV6-6 with TRBJ1-2; TRBD1 is a possible D gene (5 bases). V lost 0 bases and J 6 bases, leaving 14 bases between the germline ends. The CDR3 spans 15 residues. Per germline, CDR1 MNHNY and CDR2 SVGAGI (reference sequence). In nucleotides, the CDR3 is TGTGCCAGCAGTTACTCAGGGACCTTCGGGGATGGCTACACCTTC. Residues: CASSYSGTFGDGYTF.

There are a few counts of this clonotype. V usage is TRBV20-1 and J usage is TRBJ2-1; D ambiguous. Germline V gives CDR1 DFQATT, CDR2 SNEGSKA (reference sequence). Trimming took off 0 bases at V and 9 bases at J, with 18 bases between the two ends. This CDR3 spans 15 amino acids. Written as DNA, the CDR3 is TGCAGTGCTAGAGATCCCGTCCCGAAGGGCGCTGAGCAGTTCTTC. Protein: CSARDPVPKGAEQFF.

The chain uses TRBV24-1 and TRBJ2-7; no clear D gene. This CDR3 contains 15 residues. V was clipped by 4 bases and J by 4 bases, with 16 bases between them. In germline, CDR1 is KGHDR, CDR2 SFDVKD. This chain's CDR3 is CATSDPRGPAYEQYF. For the CDR3, the DNA is TGTGCCACCAGTGACCCGAGAGGACCGGCTTACGAGCAGTACTTC.

V usage is TRBV10-3 and J usage is TRBJ2-5; perhaps D is TRBD1 or TRBD2 (5 bases each). V was shortened by 3 bases and J by 5 bases, with 10 bases between the two germline ends. CDR3 length equals 13 residues. Germline CDR1 reads ENHRY; CDR2 reads SYGVKD. CDR3 residues: CAISEYGAETQYF. Written as DNA, the CDR3 is TGTGCCATCAGTGAATACGGGGCGGAGACCCAGTACTTC.

Worth noting for this clonotype: At one of its ends the junction is not consistent with the germline gene, which may arise from a read error. The chain links TRBV29-1 to TRBJ2-5, with D uncertain. Germline lookup yields CDR1 SQVTM and CDR2 ANQGSEA. This CDR3 has 14 amino acids. CDR3 sequence reads: CSVPNTLGQETRYF. CDR3 DNA: TGCAGCGTTCCGAATACCCTTGGGCAAGAGACCCGGTACTTC.

This chain links TRBV11-3 with TRBJ2-6, with unresolved D. The CDR3 runs 15 residues. Trimming pared 5 bases from V and 2 bases from J, leaving 10 bases between. The germline V gene has CDR1 SGHNT and CDR2 YENEEA. The CDR3 is CASSPDMAGANVLTF. CDR3 DNA: TGTGCCAGCAGCCCCGATATGGCTGGGGCCAACGTCCTGACTTTC.

This clonotype was seen a few times. The J gene is TRBJ2-5, the V gene TRBV12-3 or TRBV12-4; 7 positions agree with TRBD2. Trimming removed 3 bases from V and 3 bases from J; junction bases left unmatched: 4. The CDR3 consists of 14 residues. The CDR3 loop is CASSFGLEKETQYF. CDR3 sequence (DNA): TGTGCCAGCAGTTTTGGACTAGAAAAAGAGACCCAGTACTTC.

The chain employs TRBV7-9 and TRBJ2-3; D might be TRBD1 (6 bases). The CDR3 has 16 residues. The germline gives CDR1 SEHNR, CDR2 FQNEAQ (reference sequence). With 6 bases removed from V and 0 bases from J, the gap between germline ends came to 16 bases. The CDR3 region is CASSPLGGGSTDTQYF. CDR3 in DNA: TGTGCCAGCAGTCCTCTTGGGGGCGGAAGCACAGATACGCAGTATTTT.

This clonotype occurred many times. The rearrangement joins TRBV6-2 or TRBV6-3 to TRBJ2-1; TRBD2 might be the D (5 bases). The CDR3 is 15 residues long. The germline CDR1 and CDR2 sequences are MNHEY and SVGEGT. V was cut by 7 bases and J by 6 bases, with 19 bases left in between. Here the CDR3 reads CASTRSGSPPNEQFF. Here the CDR3 DNA reads TGTGCCAGCACTCGGAGCGGTTCCCCCCCCAATGAGCAGTTCTTC.